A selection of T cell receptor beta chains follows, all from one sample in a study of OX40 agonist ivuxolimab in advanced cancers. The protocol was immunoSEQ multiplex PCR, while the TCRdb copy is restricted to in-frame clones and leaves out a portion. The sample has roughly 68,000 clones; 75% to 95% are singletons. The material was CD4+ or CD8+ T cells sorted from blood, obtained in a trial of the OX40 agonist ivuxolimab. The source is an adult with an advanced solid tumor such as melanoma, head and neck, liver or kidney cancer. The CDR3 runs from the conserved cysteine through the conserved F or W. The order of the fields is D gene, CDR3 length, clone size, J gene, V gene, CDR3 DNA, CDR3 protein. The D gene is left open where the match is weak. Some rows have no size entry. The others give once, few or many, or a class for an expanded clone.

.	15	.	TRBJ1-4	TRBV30	TGTGCCTGGAGCCGATCCGGGACCGTGAATGAAAAACTGTTTTTT	CAWSRSGTVNEKLFF
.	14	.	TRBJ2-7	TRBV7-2	TGTGCCAGCAGCTTAGGTGGGGACCCCTACGAGCAGTACTTC	CASSLGGDPYEQYF
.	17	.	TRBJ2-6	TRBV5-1	TGCGCCAGTAAAAAACTTGGGACTTCGGCTGGGGCCAACGTCCTGACTTTC	CASKKLGTSAGANVLTF
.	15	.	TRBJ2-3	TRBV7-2	TGTGCCAGCAGCAGGGGCGGGACAAGCACAGATACGCAGTATTTT	CASSRGGTSTDTQYF
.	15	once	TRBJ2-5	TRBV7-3	TGTGCCAGCAGCTCCGGTGGGGCAGGGGAAGAGACCCAGTACTTC	CASSSGGAGEETQYF
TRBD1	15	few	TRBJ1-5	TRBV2	TGTGCCAGCAGGCCTCTCACAGGGGACAATCAGCCCCAGCATTTT	CASRPLTGDNQPQHF
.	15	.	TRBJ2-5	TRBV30	TGTGCCTGGAGTCCAGGGGTAAGAAGGCAGGAGACCCAGTACTTC	CAWSPGVRRQETQYF
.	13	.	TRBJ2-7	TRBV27	TGTGCCAGCAGTTTATCGGGGCGGTACGAGCAGTACTTC	CASSLSGRYEQYF
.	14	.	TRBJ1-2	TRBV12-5	TGTGCTAGTGGTTTGAACAGCGTCCGCTATGGCTACACCTTC	CASGLNSVRYGYTF
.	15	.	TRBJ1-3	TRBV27	TGTGCCAGCAGCCTACTGGGACAAGCTGGAAACACCATATATTTT	CASSLLGQAGNTIYF
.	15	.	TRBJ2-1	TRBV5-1	TGCGCCAGCAGCTTGTTCCCCAGCACACAGAATGAGCAGTTCTTC	CASSLFPSTQNEQFF
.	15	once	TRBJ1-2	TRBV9	TGTGCCAGCAGCTTACACCTACAGGGCCATTCTGGCTACACCTTC	CASSLHLQGHSGYTF
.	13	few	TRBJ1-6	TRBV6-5	TGTGCCAGCAGTAGGACAGTTGACTCACCCCTCCACTTT	CASSRTVDSPLHF
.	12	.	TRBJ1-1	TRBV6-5	TGTGCCAGCAATGATCCGAGGGGACAAGCTTTCTTT	CASNDPRGQAFF
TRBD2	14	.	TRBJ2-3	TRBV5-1	TGCGCCAGCAGCATCGGGACTAACAGTGATACGCAGTATTTT	CASSIGTNSDTQYF
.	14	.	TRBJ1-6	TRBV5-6	TGTGCCAGCAGCTTGGCCGGCTATAATTCACCCCTCCACTTT	CASSLAGYNSPLHF
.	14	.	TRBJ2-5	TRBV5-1	TGCGCCAGCAGCTTGGTTCGGGAGCGAGAGACCCAGTACTTC	CASSLVRERETQYF
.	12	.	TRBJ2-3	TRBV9	TGTGCCGGGGTGGGGCTCACAGATACGCAGTATTTT	CAGVGLTDTQYF
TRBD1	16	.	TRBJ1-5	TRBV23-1	TGCGCCAGCAGTCAATCCTTGCAGGGGGGCAATCAGCCCCAGCATTTT	CASSQSLQGGNQPQHF